Below, one T cell receptor (beta chain) is given with its context. The target antigen is unknown. Germline V gene data show CDR1 as SGHRS and CDR2 as YFSETQ. The ends were cut back, 4 bases at V and 6 bases at J, with 11 bases in the middle. The CDR3 totals 13 residues. This entry is derived from a study of cytomegalovirus exposure and HLA in healthy donors. Overall study context: Early released data had tens of millions of unique TCRs, all coming from HLA-typed donors.

Both 60 Vbeta primers and 13 Jbeta primers went into the PCR. Assay used: immunoSEQ multiplex PCR; TCRdb lists only in-frame clones, some missing. The repertoire holds about 160,000 clones, with approximately 73% as singletons. Study findings and constraints: Reportedly, a later analysis found an Asian-associated ancestry cluster had fewer N-insertions than the roughly 630-donor mean.

The chain joins TRBV5-1 to TRBJ1-3, with TRBD1 as a possible D gene (5 bases). The sample taken for sequencing was PBMCs. The receptor comes from a man aged 50 to 60 in good health and CMV-seronegative. The CDR3 nucleotides are TGCGCCAGCAGCGGGGCGACCCAAAACACCATATATTTT. It specifies CASSGATQNTIYF.